The next 24 T cell receptor delta chains were all read from a single sample in a study of gamma-delta chains in newborns, infants, children. TCRdb made new clone calls on the reads using CATT. The repertoire includes more than 9,000 delta-chain clones, around 8.3% of them detected once, and roughly 10% sits in the top ten. Source material: blood. The receptor set was obtained from a child who was a newborn, infant or young child, either healthy, febrile or measles-vaccinated (not recorded which).

This clone was detected a few times. Other DNA sequences in this specimen translate into the identical CDR3. This chain links TRDV2 with TRDJ3; TRDD3 agrees at 12 bases. The trim removed 1 base at V and 0 bases at J, leaving 15 bases unmatched. The CDR3 sequence is 23 residues long. CDR1 is GEAIGNYY and CDR2 is EKD in the germline V gene. CDR3 DNA: TGTGCCTGTGACACAATTCACCCTACTGGGGGATACCCAAGCTCCTGGGACACCCGACAGATGTTTTTC. It yields the protein CACDTIHPTGGYPSSWDTRQMFF.

This clone was observed a handful of times. CDR3 loop: CACDTMLLGDTPSSWDTRQMFF. CDR3 nucleotide sequence: TGTGCCTGTGACACCATGTTACTGGGGGATACTCCCAGCTCCTGGGACACCCGACAGATGTTTTTC. The chain uses TRDV2 and TRDJ3, with 12 nucleotides matching TRDD3. With V trimmed by 0 bases and J by 0 bases, 11 bases remained unmatched. The V gene's germline CDR1 is GEAIGNYY and CDR2 EKD. The CDR3 has 22 residues.

This clone is medium-sized (0.01 to 0.1%) by share. Other DNA variants within this sample encode the same CDR3. CDR3 DNA: TGTGCCTGTGATCCACTGGGGGATACCGATAAACTCATCTTT. Its protein product is CACDPLGDTDKLIF. The chain joins TRDV2 to TRDJ1; TRDD3 aligns across 10 bases. The CDR3 contains 14 residues. The germline gives CDR1 GEAIGNYY, CDR2 EKD. Trimming at V came to 4 bases and at J to 2 bases, leaving 3 bases not matched to a gene.

The chain joins TRDV1 to TRDJ1; 7 positions match TRDD2. The CDR3 contains 19 residues. Per the germline V gene, CDR1 is TSWWSYY and CDR2 is QGS. Trimming removed 6 bases from V and 1 base from J; junction bases left unmatched: 20. DNA of the CDR3: TGTGCTCTTGGTTATGTTTCCTACCCTCAATTGAGTGCCACCGATAAACTCATCTTT. It encodes CALGYVSYPQLSATDKLIF.

This clone was counted once. The junction departs from germline at one end; a sequencing error may be responsible. This same CDR3 is encoded by further DNA sequences in the sample. The chain employs TRDV2 and TRDJ3; D might be TRDD3 (6 bases). There are 16 residues in the CDR3. CDR1 GEAIGNYY and CDR2 EKD come from the germline V gene. The CDR3 DNA reads TGTGCCTGTGATACGCCTAGCTACTGGGACACCCGACATATGTTTTTC. This sequence encodes CACDTPSYWDTRHMFF.

This clone has just a few counts. The V and J genes are TRDV1 and TRDJ1, with TRDD3 matching over 12 bases. The germline gives CDR1 TSWWSYY, CDR2 QGS. The CDR3 has 19 residues. The V segment lost 1 base and the J segment 3 bases; nucleotides outside the gene matches: 12. CDR3 sequence reads: CALGERHTGGYSLADKLIF. The CDR3 DNA follows: TGTGCTCTTGGGGAACGCCATACTGGGGGATACTCGTTGGCCGATAAACTCATCTTT.

A note on this clone: In the same sample, other DNA sequences code for this CDR3. V gene TRDV2 combines with J gene TRDJ3, with 10 bases identical to TRDD3. The CDR3 consists of 24 residues. V dropped 2 bases and J dropped 0; count of bases not matched to a gene: 21. Germline loops: CDR1 GEAIGNYY, CDR2 EKD. CDR3 sequence reads: CACDNIFRPSGLGDSSWDTRQMFF. The CDR3 DNA follows: TGTGCCTGTGACAACATTTTCCGCCCGTCCGGGCTGGGGGATAGCTCCTGGGACACCCGACAGATGTTTTTC.

The chain employs TRDV1 and TRDJ1; D perhaps matches TRDD2 (5 bases). Trimming removed 3 bases from V and 0 bases from J, with 14 bases in between. This CDR3 is built from 16 residues. Per germline, CDR1 TSWWSYY and CDR2 QGS. CDR3 sequence (DNA): TGTGCTCTTGGGGATTGCCTTCTTATGTACACCGATAAACTCATCTTT. As protein: CALGDCLLMYTDKLIF.

The chain uses TRDV2 and TRDJ2, with 8 bases lining up with TRDD3. The germline V gene encodes CDR1 GEAIGNYY and CDR2 EKD. Trimming at V came to 1 base and at J to 0 bases, leaving 6 bases not matched to a gene. CDR3 size: 17 residues. CDR3 sequence reads: CACDTAGGRPLTAQLFF. The CDR3 DNA reads as TGTGCCTGTGACACGGCTGGGGGACGTCCTTTGACAGCACAACTCTTCTTT.

This clone has a handful of counts. This sample includes further DNA sequences coding for the same CDR3. The chain joins TRDV2 to TRDJ2; 8 bases are a match to TRDD3. The CDR3 has 22 residues. Germline CDR1 is GEAIGNYY and CDR2 is EKD. V lost 4 bases, J lost 0 bases, and 24 bases stayed unmatched. In DNA form, the CDR3 reads TGTGCCTGTGATACCCTTGGGCCCGGTACTGGGGGTCGTAATGCTTTGACAGCACAACTCTTCTTT. Amino acid sequence: CACDTLGPGTGGRNALTAQLFF.

The V call is TRDV2, the J call TRDJ1, with 10 bases identical to TRDD3. Germline V lookup: CDR1 GEAIGNYY, CDR2 EKD. The length of the CDR3 is 19 residues. The J segment lost 1 base and the V segment lost 0 bases, leaving 13 bases of the junction unmatched. The CDR3 DNA follows: TGTGCCTGTGACACCGTCCCCACACTGGGGGATTCAGTCACCGATAAACTCATCTTT. It encodes CACDTVPTLGDSVTDKLIF.

A note on this clone: A read error may be the cause here, since a much bigger clone is one base away. Other DNA sequences in the same sample also yield this CDR3. V gene TRDV2 combines with J gene TRDJ3, with D unclear. Trimming took 0 bases from V and 0 from J, leaving 8 bases between them. CDR3 length: 17 residues. CDR1 and CDR2 from the germline V gene are GEAIGNYY and EKD. The CDR3 protein is CACDTVLSSWDTRQMFF. For the CDR3, the DNA is TGTGCCTGTGACACCGTACTGAGCTCCTGGGACACCCGACAGATGTTTTTC.

This chain uses TRDV2 with TRDJ1, with 9 nucleotides matching TRDD3. Trimming took 0 bases from V and 0 from J; bases not matched to a gene: 10. CDR3 length: 18 amino acids. Germline-derived CDR1 and CDR2 are GEAIGNYY and EKD. As DNA, the CDR3 is TGTGCCTGTGACACCGCATCGACACTGGGGGAACACACCGATAAACTCATCTTT. Protein product: CACDTASTLGEHTDKLIF.

Within the sample, this clone is medium-sized (0.01 to 0.1%). The V call is TRDV2, the J call TRDJ3; D unresolved. Looked up from germline, CDR1 is GEAIGNYY and CDR2 is EKD. This CDR3 contains 17 residues. The germline V and J ends were trimmed by 4 bases and 0 bases, with 12 bases remaining between them. For the CDR3, the DNA is TGTGCCTGTGATCCTTTTACCGGCTCCTGGGACACCCGACAGATGTTTTTC. Translating gives CACDPFTGSWDTRQMFF.

About this clone: This may stem from a read error, because a much larger clone lies one nucleotide away. In the same sample, other DNA sequences code for this CDR3. The chain joins TRDV2 to TRDJ1; TRDD3 matches at 7 bases. The germline gives CDR1 GEAIGNYY, CDR2 EKD. The CDR3 is 16 amino acids. V dropped 0 bases and J dropped 4; count of bases not matched to a gene: 10. CDR3 DNA sequence: TGTGCCTGTGACACCGTCGGTGGGGGGATCCGCGATAAACTCATCTTT. Its translation: CACDTVGGGIRDKLIF.

In its sample, this clone was seen a few times. V gene TRDV2 combines with J gene TRDJ1; 8 bases are shared with TRDD3. V dropped 0 bases and J dropped 0; count of bases not matched to a gene: 8. In germline, CDR1 is GEAIGNYY, CDR2 EKD. The CDR3 loop spans 17 amino acids. The CDR3 reads CACDTLGDRRYTDKLIF. In DNA form, the CDR3 reads TGTGCCTGTGACACCCTGGGGGACCGGAGGTACACCGATAAACTCATCTTT.

The V and J genes are TRDV2 and TRDJ1, with 7 nucleotides matching TRDD3. The CDR3 length is 16 residues. Per germline, CDR1 GEAIGNYY and CDR2 EKD. V shed 1 base, J shed 1 base, and the junction held 8 bases outside the gene matches. CDR3 amino acids: CACDTLGPRGTDKLIF. The CDR3 DNA reads TGTGCCTGTGACACACTGGGGCCCAGGGGCACCGATAAACTCATCTTT.

This clone appeared a few times. V is TRDV1 and J is TRDJ1, with D tentatively TRDD3 (5 bases). CDR1 TSWWSYY and CDR2 QGS come from the germline V gene. V dropped 3 bases and J dropped 0 bases, with 20 bases sitting between them. The CDR3 sequence is 18 residues long. The CDR3 region is CALGELRRDDLYTDKLIF. CDR3 DNA: TGTGCTCTTGGGGAGCTACGGAGGGATGACTTGTACACCGATAAACTCATCTTT.

Concerning this clone itself: It may be a read error: a sequence one base away is much more abundant. This chain joins TRDV2 and TRDJ3; 12 bases are a match to TRDD3. The V gene's germline CDR1 is GEAIGNYY and CDR2 EKD. The CDR3 totals 21 residues. In nucleotides, the CDR3 is TGTGCCTGTGACACCGTTCTGGGGGATACGCAGGGCTCCTGGGACACCCGACAGGTGTTTTTC. This encodes CACDTVLGDTQGSWDTRQVFF.

This chain connects TRDV2 to TRDJ1; 13 nucleotides line up with TRDD3. Germline CDR1 is GEAIGNYY and CDR2 is EKD. CDR3 length equals 18 residues. J gave up 1 base and V 1 base, and 8 bases lay outside the gene matches. The CDR3 sequence is CACDTILGDTRGTDKLIF. CDR3 nucleotide sequence: TGTGCCTGTGACACTATACTGGGGGATACGCGTGGCACCGATAAACTCATCTTT.

As for this clone: The DNA is left out, because the CDR3 cannot be placed on it with certainty; the CDR3 is given as TCRdb lists it. This chain joins TRDV1 and TRDJ1; the table calls TRDD3, which could not be checked here. Germline CDR1 is TSWWSYY and CDR2 is QGS. The length of the CDR3 is 15 amino acids, counting both ends. The CDR3 sequence: CALGDWDVVGAKLIF.

This chain uses TRDV2 with TRDJ1; 8 nucleotides align to TRDD3. Germline V lookup: CDR1 GEAIGNYY, CDR2 EKD. The CDR3 covers 14 residues. J gave up 0 bases and V 3 bases, and 2 bases lay outside the gene matches. The DNA of the CDR3 is TGTGCCTGTGACGGGATACGTAACACCGATAAACTCATCTTT. Translating it yields CACDGIRNTDKLIF.

This clone was counted only a few times. V and J are TRDV2 and TRDJ1; 10 nucleotides agree with TRDD3. Per germline, CDR1 GEAIGNYY and CDR2 EKD. The length of the CDR3 is 20 residues. The J segment lost 1 base and the V segment lost 0 bases, leaving 16 bases of the junction unmatched. For the CDR3, the DNA is TGTGCCTGTGACACCGTCCCCCTACCTGGGGGATATTGGGGCACCGATAAACTCATCTTT. Protein sequence: CACDTVPLPGGYWGTDKLIF.

Of note for this clone: TCRdb's protein for this DNA is that of a much larger clone and differs from the translation at residue 6, likely a read error; the protein shown is the DNA translation. The rearrangement links TRDV2 to TRDJ3; TRDD3 matches at 8 bases. This CDR3 has 18 amino acids. J was trimmed by 0 bases and V by 1 base; bases with no gene match: 4. Looked up from germline, CDR1 is GEAIGNYY and CDR2 is EKD. CDR3 region: CACDTCWGSSWDTRQMFF. As DNA, the CDR3 is TGTGCCTGTGACACGTGCTGGGGGAGCTCCTGGGACACCCGACAGATGTTTTTC.